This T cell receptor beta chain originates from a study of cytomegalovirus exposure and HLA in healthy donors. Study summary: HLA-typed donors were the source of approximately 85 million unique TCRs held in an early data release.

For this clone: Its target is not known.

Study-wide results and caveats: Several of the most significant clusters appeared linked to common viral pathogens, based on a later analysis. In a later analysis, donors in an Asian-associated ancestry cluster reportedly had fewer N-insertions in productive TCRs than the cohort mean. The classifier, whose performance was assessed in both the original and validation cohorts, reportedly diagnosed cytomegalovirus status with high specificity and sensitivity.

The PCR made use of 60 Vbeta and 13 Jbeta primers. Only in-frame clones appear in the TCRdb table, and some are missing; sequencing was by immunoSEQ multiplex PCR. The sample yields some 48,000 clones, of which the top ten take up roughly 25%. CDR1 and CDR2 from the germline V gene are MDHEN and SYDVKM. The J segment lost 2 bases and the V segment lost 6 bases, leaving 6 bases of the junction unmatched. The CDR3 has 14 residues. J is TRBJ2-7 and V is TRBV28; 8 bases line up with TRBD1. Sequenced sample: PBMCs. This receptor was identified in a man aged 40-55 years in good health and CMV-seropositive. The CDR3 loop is CASSDDRGTYEQYF. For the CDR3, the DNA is TGTGCCAGCAGCGATGACAGGGGAACCTACGAGCAGTACTTC.